Listed below are T cell receptor beta chains from one sample, sequenced in a study of T-cell reconstitution after alpha-beta-depleted transplantation in children. From the PCR reads, TCRdb called clonotypes with MiXCR, one entry per CDR3 protein. Here the sample spans around 800,000 distinct CDR3 sequences, 15% to 20% being singletons. This specimen was PBMCs, mostly from graft donor cells, taken 360 days after TCRalphabeta/CD19-depleted stem cell transplant. The receptors were sampled from a male patient younger than 18 who had a stem cell transplant for acute lymphoblastic leukemia, so the T cells may come from the graft donor. Each CDR3 is given with its conserved first and last residue. D genes are given only for firm matches. Part of the rows lack a size; the others show once, few, many or a class for expanded clones.

d_gene | j_gene | v_gene | abundance | CDR3aa | CDR3nt
NA | TRBJ2-1 | TRBV11-1 | NA | CASSSPGRFSYNEQFF | TGTGCCAGCAGCTCCCCGGGGAGGTTTTCCTACAATGAGCAGTTCTTC
NA | TRBJ1-1 | TRBV14 | NA | CASSQMREEWTEAFF | TGTGCCAGCAGCCAAATGAGGGAAGAGTGGACTGAAGCTTTCTTT
NA | TRBJ2-1 | TRBV5-1 | few | CASSTAGVNEQFF | TGCGCCAGCAGCACCGCAGGGGTGAATGAGCAGTTCTTC
NA | TRBJ2-7 | TRBV3-1 | NA | CASSQDRGLILATYEQYF | TGTGCCAGCAGCCAAGATAGGGGACTTATTCTTGCTACCTACGAGCAGTACTTC
NA | TRBJ1-4 | TRBV11-2 | few | CASSYTGVGEKLFF | TGTGCCAGCAGTTACACGGGGGTGGGTGAAAAACTGTTTTTT
NA | TRBJ2-7 | TRBV10-2 | NA | CASWGGYSYEQYF | TGCGCCAGCTGGGGCGGGTACTCCTACGAGCAGTACTTC
NA | TRBJ1-5 | TRBV4-1 | NA | CASSQGVGSGQPQHF | TGCGCCAGCAGCCAAGGTGTAGGGAGTGGTCAGCCCCAGCATTTT
NA | TRBJ2-2 | TRBV10-2 | NA | CARRGLTGELFF | TGCGCCAGACGGGGTCTCACCGGGGAGCTGTTTTTT
NA | TRBJ2-1 | TRBV7-2 | NA | CASSLDPRDYNEQFF | TGTGCCAGCAGCTTAGACCCCAGGGATTACAATGAGCAGTTCTTC
NA | TRBJ2-5 | TRBV29-1 | few | CSVESPEETQYF | TGCAGCGTTGAAAGCCCAGAGGAGACCCAGTACTTC
TRBD2 | TRBJ2-1 | TRBV24-1 | few | CATSDLGLAGEYEQFF | TGTGCCACCAGTGACTTGGGACTAGCGGGAGAGTATGAGCAGTTCTTC
TRBD2 | TRBJ2-1 | TRBV5-1 | NA | CASSLGLAGGPGRNEQFF | TGCGCCAGCAGCTTAGGACTAGCGGGAGGGCCAGGTCGAAATGAGCAGTTCTTC
TRBD2 | TRBJ2-4 | TRBV6-2/TRBV6-3 | few | CASSYRLAGGPVEAKNIQYF | TGTGCCAGCAGTTACCGGCTAGCGGGAGGGCCGGTGGAAGCCAAAAACATTCAGTACTTC
NA | TRBJ2-7 | TRBV6-5 | few | CASSYSASGRGLREQYF | TGTGCCAGCAGTTACTCCGCTTCAGGGAGAGGCCTTAGGGAGCAGTACTTC
NA | TRBJ2-7 | TRBV12-3/TRBV12-4 | NA | CASSFEGKGYEQYF | TGTGCCAGCAGTTTTGAGGGGAAGGGCTACGAGCAGTACTTC
TRBD2 | TRBJ2-1 | TRBV20-1 | few | CSARAGGDNEQFF | TGCAGTGCTAGAGCGGGAGGGGACAATGAGCAGTTCTTC
NA | TRBJ2-7 | TRBV12-3/TRBV12-4 | few | CASSFMGEQYF | TGTGCCAGCAGTTTTATGGGCGAGCAGTACTTC
TRBD2 | TRBJ2-5 | TRBV28 | NA | CASSFLPWLAGGETQYF | TGTGCCAGCAGTTTCCTACCTTGGCTAGCGGGAGGGGAGACCCAGTACTTC
NA | TRBJ2-3 | TRBV4-1 | few | CASSQDLGVTDTQYF | TGCGCCAGCAGCCAAGATCTCGGAGTTACAGATACGCAGTATTTT
NA | TRBJ2-1 | TRBV10-3 | NA | CAIGAEARDEQFF | TGTGCCATTGGGGCGGAGGCCCGGGATGAGCAGTTCTTC
TRBD2 | TRBJ2-1 | TRBV5-1 | NA | CASSQGGTTRSKNEQFF | TGCGCCAGCAGCCAAGGCGGGACTACCAGATCTAAAAATGAGCAGTTCTTC
TRBD1 | TRBJ1-4 | TRBV20-1 | NA | CSSTGALKNEKLFF | TGCAGTTCGACAGGGGCGCTGAAAAATGAAAAACTGTTTTTT
NA | TRBJ2-5 | TRBV4-2 | NA | CASSQDPERTAQETQYF | TGTGCCAGCAGCCAAGATCCGGAAAGGACAGCCCAAGAGACCCAGTACTTC
TRBD2 | TRBJ2-1 | TRBV28 | many | CASSPFRLAYNEQFF | TGTGCCAGCAGCCCTTTCAGACTAGCTTACAATGAGCAGTTCTTC
NA | TRBJ1-1 | TRBV4-3 | NA | CASSQEPVMNPEAFF | TGCGCCAGCAGCCAAGAACCCGTCATGAACCCTGAAGCTTTCTTT
TRBD2 | TRBJ2-1 | TRBV29-1 | NA | CSVEDQRESPYEQFF | TGCAGCGTTGAAGATCAGCGGGAGAGTCCGTATGAGCAGTTCTTC
TRBD2 | TRBJ2-4 | TRBV11-2 | few | CASSLDPARGLAGVLLDIQYF | TGTGCCAGCAGCTTAGATCCGGCCCGTGGACTAGCGGGAGTCCTCTTGGACATTCAGTACTTC
TRBD2 | TRBJ2-1 | TRBV6-1 | NA | CASIPPGLAPYNEQFF | TGTGCCAGCATCCCTCCGGGACTAGCGCCCTACAATGAGCAGTTCTTC
NA | TRBJ2-1 | TRBV24-1 | few | CATSDPVQNNEQFF | TGTGCCACCAGTGATCCAGTCCAAAACAATGAGCAGTTCTTC
NA | TRBJ2-1 | TRBV5-1 | few | CASSWAAGSYNEQFF | TGCGCCAGCAGCTGGGCCGCGGGCTCCTACAATGAGCAGTTCTTC
TRBD2 | TRBJ2-3 | TRBV20-1 | many | CSAREVLAGETDTQYF | TGCAGTGCTAGAGAGGTTCTAGCGGGAGAGACAGATACGCAGTATTTT
TRBD2 | TRBJ2-1 | TRBV9 | NA | CASSPPYPSGRPYEQFF | TGTGCCAGCAGCCCTCCCTACCCTAGCGGGAGGCCCTATGAGCAGTTCTTC
NA | TRBJ1-2 | TRBV5-5 | few | CASSLIPGTYGYTF | TGTGCCAGCAGCTTGATTCCAGGGACCTATGGCTACACCTTC
TRBD2 | TRBJ2-1 | TRBV12-3/TRBV12-4 | few | CASSPVSGLAGSDEQFF | TGTGCCAGCAGTCCGGTAAGCGGGCTAGCGGGAAGTGATGAGCAGTTCTTC
TRBD2 | TRBJ2-1 | TRBV10-3 | NA | CARGTSGLSYNEQFF | TGTGCCAGAGGGACTAGCGGGCTTAGCTACAATGAGCAGTTCTTC
NA | TRBJ2-6 | TRBV15 | NA | CATSRGARGYSGANVLTF | TGTGCCACCAGCAGAGGTGCCAGGGGATACTCTGGGGCCAACGTCCTGACTTTC
NA | TRBJ2-2 | TRBV28 | few | CASSLYAGRLTGELFF | TGTGCCAGCAGTTTATATGCGGGAAGGCTCACCGGGGAGCTGTTTTTT
TRBD1 | TRBJ1-5 | TRBV9 | NA | CASSTGGRPNQPQHF | TGTGCCAGCAGCACAGGGGGCCGTCCGAATCAGCCCCAGCATTTT
NA | TRBJ2-7 | TRBV2 | NA | CAGTIGGSYEQYF | TGTGCCGGAACCATCGGCGGTTCCTACGAGCAGTACTTC
TRBD2 | TRBJ2-1 | TRBV6-5 | NA | CASSYSGGGRPVNEQFF | TGTGCCAGCAGTTACTCGGGGGGCGGGAGGCCCGTCAATGAGCAGTTCTTC
TRBD1 | TRBJ2-1 | TRBV11-2 | once | CASSLNRDRTYNEQFF | TGTGCCAGCAGCTTGAACCGGGACAGAACTTACAATGAGCAGTTCTTC
TRBD2 | TRBJ2-7 | TRBV28 | many | CASNPGGINEQYF | TGTGCCAGCAACCCGGGGGGTATTAACGAGCAGTACTTC
TRBD2 | TRBJ2-1 | TRBV20-1 | NA | CSATLAGAGNEQFF | TGCAGTGCCACCCTAGCGGGAGCGGGAAATGAGCAGTTCTTC
NA | TRBJ2-7 | TRBV5-1 | few | CASSLDIAAYEQYF | TGCGCCAGCAGCTTGGATATAGCGGCGTACGAGCAGTACTTC
NA | TRBJ2-1 | TRBV11-2 | once | CASSLVPAGSYNEQFF | TGTGCCAGCAGCTTAGTCCCCGCGGGCTCCTACAATGAGCAGTTCTTC
NA | TRBJ2-2 | TRBV5-1 | NA | CASTLGTGELFF | TGCGCCAGCACCCTTGGCACCGGGGAGCTGTTTTTT
NA | TRBJ2-3 | TRBV6-1 | few | CASIILGLAASTDTQYF | TGTGCCAGCATAATCCTAGGGCTTGCGGCCAGCACAGATACGCAGTATTTT
TRBD2 | TRBJ2-7 | TRBV3-1 | few | CASSPSLPGGTSGFYEQYF | TGTGCCAGCAGCCCTAGTCTCCCCGGGGGGACTAGCGGGTTCTACGAGCAGTACTTC
NA | TRBJ2-6 | TRBV9 | few | CASSVAQGGALSGANVLTF | TGTGCCAGCAGCGTAGCTCAGGGGGGGGCCCTCTCTGGGGCCAACGTCCTGACTTTC
NA | TRBJ2-7 | TRBV5-1 | few | CASGSSGTGPYEQYF | TGCGCCAGCGGATCTTCCGGGACGGGGCCCTACGAGCAGTACTTC
TRBD1 | TRBJ1-2 | TRBV6-5 | NA | CASSAGTGVSNYGYTF | TGTGCCAGCAGTGCCGGGACAGGGGTTTCTAACTATGGCTACACCTTC
NA | TRBJ1-5 | TRBV10-3 | few | CAISERGSSNQPQHF | TGTGCCATCAGTGAACGGGGCTCGAGCAATCAGCCCCAGCATTTT
NA | TRBJ2-2 | TRBV12-5 | NA | CASGWYAGELFF | TGTGCTAGTGGTTGGTATGCCGGGGAGCTGTTTTTT
NA | TRBJ2-1 | TRBV24-1 | many | CATSETRGGNYNEQFF | TGTGCCACCAGTGAGACTAGAGGTGGGAACTACAATGAGCAGTTCTTC
NA | TRBJ2-1 | TRBV14 | once | CASSQDGVGWEWFF | TGTGCCAGCAGCCAAGATGGGGTAGGATGGGAGTGGTTCTTC
NA | TRBJ2-7 | TRBV5-6 | NA | CASSPGSIGRYHEQYF | TGTGCCAGCAGCCCGGGCTCTATAGGGCGCTACCACGAGCAGTACTTC
NA | TRBJ2-1 | TRBV7-7 | NA | CASSLELERGFSPYNEQFF | TGTGCCAGCAGCTTAGAGCTAGAGCGAGGGTTCAGCCCCTACAATGAGCAGTTCTTC
TRBD1 | TRBJ2-7 | TRBV4-1 | NA | CASSQGPGQGYEQYF | TGCGCCAGCAGCCAGGGCCCGGGACAGGGCTACGAGCAGTACTTC
TRBD1 | TRBJ2-6 | TRBV15 | few | CATSRDRSSGANVLTF | TGTGCCACCAGCAGGGACAGGAGCTCTGGGGCCAACGTCCTGACTTTC